This T cell receptor beta chain came from a study of blood T cell repertoires in COVID-19. In the study overall: From T cells, B-cell-depleted T cells, or PBMCs came the material, which was cDNA or gDNA.

This clone appeared once. Germline CDR1 reads LNHDA; CDR2 reads SQIVND (reference sequence). CDR3 length equals 17 residues. Clones were sequenced by immunoSEQ multiplex PCR, and TCRdb holds only the in-frame ones, with some missing. The sample carries some 42,000 clones, around 73% recorded once. The chain has TRBV19 and TRBJ2-7; TRBD2 matches at 8 bases. This clonotype was sampled from a woman aged 70-85 years with acute or convalescent COVID-19. The sequencing sample was made of peripheral blood. CDR3 DNA sequence: TGTGCAGGCGGAACGGAGGAGGCGGGGGGACCACTTTGGGAGCAGTACTTC. It yields the protein CAGGTEEAGGPLWEQYF. Drawing the rest from reference TRBV19 and TRBJ2-7, the complete variable domain is DGGITQSPKYLFRKEGQNVTLSCEQNLNHDAMYWYRQDPGQGLRLIYYSQIVNDFQKGDIAEGYSVSREKKESFPLTVTSAQKNPTAFYLCAGGTEEAGGPLWEQYFGPGTRLTVT.